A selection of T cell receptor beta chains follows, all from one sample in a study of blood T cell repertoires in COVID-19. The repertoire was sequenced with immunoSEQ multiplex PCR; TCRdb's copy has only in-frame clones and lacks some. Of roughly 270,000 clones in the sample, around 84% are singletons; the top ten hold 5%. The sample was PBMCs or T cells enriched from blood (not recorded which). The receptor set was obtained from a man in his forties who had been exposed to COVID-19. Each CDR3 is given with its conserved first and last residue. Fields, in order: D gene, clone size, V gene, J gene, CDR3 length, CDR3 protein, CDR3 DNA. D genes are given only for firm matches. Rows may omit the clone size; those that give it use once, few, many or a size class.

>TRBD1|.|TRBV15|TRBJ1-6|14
CATSPRDRASPLHF
TGTGCCACCAGCCCCCGGGACAGGGCTTCACCCCTCCACTTT
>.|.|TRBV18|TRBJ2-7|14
CASSPTGFPYEQYF
TGTGCCAGCTCACCGACGGGATTCCCTTACGAGCAGTACTTC
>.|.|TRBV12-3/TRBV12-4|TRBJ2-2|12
CATAGLTGELFF
TGTGCCACCGCGGGTCTCACCGGGGAGCTGTTTTTT
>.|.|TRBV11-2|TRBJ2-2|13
CASSLAVTGELFF
TGTGCCAGCAGCTTAGCTGTGACCGGGGAGCTGTTTTTT
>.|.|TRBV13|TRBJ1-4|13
CASNEAPDEKLFF
TGTGCCAGCAACGAAGCGCCGGATGAAAAACTGTTTTTT
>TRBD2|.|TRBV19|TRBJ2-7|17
CASSPRSLAGVGHEQYF
TGTGCCAGTAGCCCCCGATCCCTAGCGGGAGTAGGCCACGAGCAGTACTTC
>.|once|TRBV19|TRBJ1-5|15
CASSISGNRNQPQHF
TGTGCCAGTAGTATTTCGGGGAATCGCAATCAGCCCCAGCATTTT
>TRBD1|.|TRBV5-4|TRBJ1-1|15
CASSPSQGVNTEAFF
TGTGCCAGCAGCCCCTCCCAGGGGGTGAACACTGAAGCTTTCTTT
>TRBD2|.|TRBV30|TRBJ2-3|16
CAWSDRLAGATDTQYF
TGTGCCTGGAGTGATCGGCTAGCGGGAGCCACAGATACGCAGTATTTT
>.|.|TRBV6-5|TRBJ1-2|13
CASKTGLNYGYTF
TGTGCCAGTAAGACAGGTCTCAACTATGGCTACACCTTC
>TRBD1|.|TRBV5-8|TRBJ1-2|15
CASSLPGTANYGYTF
TGTGCCAGCAGCTTGCCCGGGACAGCTAACTATGGCTACACCTTC
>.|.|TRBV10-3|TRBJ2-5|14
CAISDEVLQETQYF
TGTGCCATCAGTGATGAGGTACTACAAGAGACCCAGTACTTC
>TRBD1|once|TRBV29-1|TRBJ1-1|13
CSVDGGQFPSAFF
TGCAGCGTTGATGGGGGACAGTTTCCATCAGCTTTCTTT
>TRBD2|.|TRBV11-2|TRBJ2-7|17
CASSPIGTSGNTYEQYF
TGTGCCAGCAGCCCCATAGGGACTAGCGGGAACACGTACGAGCAGTACTTC
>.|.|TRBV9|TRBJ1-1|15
CASSDPVNRNTEAFF
TGTGCCAGCAGCGACCCGGTAAACAGGAACACTGAAGCTTTCTTT
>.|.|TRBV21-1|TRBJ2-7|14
CASPNREGQDEQYF
TGTGCCAGCCCCAATCGGGAGGGCCAGGACGAGCAGTACTTC
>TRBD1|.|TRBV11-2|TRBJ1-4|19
CASSHLRPGQKLSNEKLFF
TGTGCCAGCAGCCATCTGAGGCCGGGACAGAAACTATCCAATGAAAAACTGTTTTTT
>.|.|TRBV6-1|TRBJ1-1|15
CASSEAYTGLLEAFF
TGTGCCAGCAGTGAAGCCTATACAGGGCTCCTTGAAGCTTTCTTT
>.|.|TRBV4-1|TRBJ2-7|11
CASSLNYEQYF
TGCGCCAGCAGCCTCAACTACGAGCAGTACTTC
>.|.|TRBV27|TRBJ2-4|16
CASSYLRDKAKNIQYF
TGTGCCAGCAGTTATCTCCGGGACAAGGCCAAAAACATTCAGTACTTC
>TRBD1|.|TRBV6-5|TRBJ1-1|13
CAGSGQGFTEAFF
TGTGCCGGATCGGGACAGGGGTTTACTGAAGCTTTCTTT
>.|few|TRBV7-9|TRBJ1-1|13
CASSLDMNTEAFF
TGTGCCAGCAGCTTAGATATGAACACTGAAGCTTTCTTT
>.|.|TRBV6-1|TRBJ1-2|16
CASSEVFLAPNYGYTF
TGTGCCAGCAGTGAAGTTTTCCTGGCCCCTAACTATGGCTACACCTTC
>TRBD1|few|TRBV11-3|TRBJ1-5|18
CASSLDKGQGRGNQPQHF
TGTGCCAGCAGCTTAGATAAAGGACAGGGCCGGGGCAATCAGCCCCAGCATTTT
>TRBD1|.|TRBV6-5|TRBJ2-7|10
CASRNRGLYF
TGTGCCAGTCGAAACAGGGGTTTGTACTTC
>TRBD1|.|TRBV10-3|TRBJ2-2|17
CAISESRQGANTGELFF
TGTGCCATCAGTGAGTCCCGACAGGGGGCGAACACCGGGGAGCTGTTTTTT
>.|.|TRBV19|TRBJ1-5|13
CASSPDGGQPQHF
TGTGCCAGTAGTCCGGACGGGGGACAGCCCCAGCATTTT
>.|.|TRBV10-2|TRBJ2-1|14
CASSGSGSHNEQFF
TGCGCCAGCAGTGGCTCGGGAAGTCACAATGAGCAGTTCTTC
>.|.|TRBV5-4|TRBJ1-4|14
CASSFKDSPEKLFF
TGTGCCAGCAGCTTTAAGGACAGCCCTGAAAAACTGTTTTTT
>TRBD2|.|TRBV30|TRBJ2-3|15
CAWRRGTSSTDTQYF
TGTGCCTGGAGGCGGGGGACCTCTAGCACAGATACGCAGTATTTT
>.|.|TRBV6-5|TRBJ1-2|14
CAIHDWGREDGYTF
TGTGCCATTCACGACTGGGGGAGGGAGGATGGCTACACCTTC
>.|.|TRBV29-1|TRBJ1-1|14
CSVVSTATGTEAFF
TGCAGCGTTGTTTCGACGGCCACCGGGACTGAAGCTTTCTTT
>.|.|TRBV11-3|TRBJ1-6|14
CASSAGTGSSPLHF
TGTGCCAGCAGCGCCGGCACAGGGAGTTCACCCCTCCACTTT
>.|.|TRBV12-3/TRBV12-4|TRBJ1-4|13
CASSLSTGEKLFF
TGTGCCAGCAGTTTAAGTACAGGGGAAAAACTGTTTTTT
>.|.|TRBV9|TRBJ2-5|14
CASSVGTNQETQYF
TGTGCCAGCAGCGTAGGGACAAACCAAGAGACCCAGTACTTC
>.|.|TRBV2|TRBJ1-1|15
CASSTRDTGYGNAFF
TGTGCCAGCAGTACCCGGGACACTGGTTACGGGAATGCTTTCTTT
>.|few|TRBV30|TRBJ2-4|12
CAWETGQNIQYF
TGTGCCTGGGAGACAGGCCAAAACATTCAGTACTTC
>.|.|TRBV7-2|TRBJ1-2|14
CASSLTTGGYGYTF
TGTGCCAGCAGCTTAACCACTGGGGGGTATGGCTACACCTTC
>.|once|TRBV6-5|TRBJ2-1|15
CASTLELASHNEQFF
TGTGCCAGCACTCTTGAACTAGCTTCCCACAATGAGCAGTTCTTC
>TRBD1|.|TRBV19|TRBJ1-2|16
CAATSGGGQGVGGYTF
TGTGCCGCCACTTCCGGGGGAGGCCAGGGGGTCGGTGGCTACACCTTC
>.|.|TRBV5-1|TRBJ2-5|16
CASSLVGGLTQETQYF
TGCGCCAGCAGCTTGGTGGGGGGTCTGACACAAGAGACCCAGTACTTC
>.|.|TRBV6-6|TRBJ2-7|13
CASSFQQAYEQYF
TGTGCCAGCAGTTTTCAGCAAGCGTACGAGCAGTACTTC
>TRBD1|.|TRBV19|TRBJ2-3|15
CASSILDRETDTQYF
TGTGCCAGTAGTATTCTGGACAGGGAGACAGATACGCAGTATTTT